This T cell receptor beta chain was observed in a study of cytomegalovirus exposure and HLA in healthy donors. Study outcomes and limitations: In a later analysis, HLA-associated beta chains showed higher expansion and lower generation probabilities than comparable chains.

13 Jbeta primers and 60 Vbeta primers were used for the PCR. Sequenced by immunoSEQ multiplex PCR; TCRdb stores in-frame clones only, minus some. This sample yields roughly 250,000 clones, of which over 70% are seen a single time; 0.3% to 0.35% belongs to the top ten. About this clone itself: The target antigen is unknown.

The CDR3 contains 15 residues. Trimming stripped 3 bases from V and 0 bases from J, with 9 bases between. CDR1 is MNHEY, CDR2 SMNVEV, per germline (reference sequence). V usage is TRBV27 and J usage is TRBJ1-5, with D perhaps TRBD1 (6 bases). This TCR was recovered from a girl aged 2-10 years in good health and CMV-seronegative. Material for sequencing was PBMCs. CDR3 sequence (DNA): TGTGCCAGCAGTTTTAAACAGGGTAGCAATCAGCCCCAGCATTTT. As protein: CASSFKQGSNQPQHF.